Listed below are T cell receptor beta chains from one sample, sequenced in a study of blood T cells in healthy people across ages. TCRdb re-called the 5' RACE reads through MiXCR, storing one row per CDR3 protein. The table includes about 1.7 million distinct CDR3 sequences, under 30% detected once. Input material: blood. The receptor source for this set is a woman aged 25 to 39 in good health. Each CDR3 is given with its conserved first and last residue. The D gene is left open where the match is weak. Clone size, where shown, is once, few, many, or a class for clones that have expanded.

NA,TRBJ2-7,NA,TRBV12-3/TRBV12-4,TGTGCCACTACGCCGGGTCGGGCCGGTTCCTACGAGCAGTACTTC,CATTPGRAGSYEQYF
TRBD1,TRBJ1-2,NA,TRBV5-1,TGCGCCAGCAGCTTAGGAGGGGGCAGCGATGGCTACACCTTC,CASSLGGGSDGYTF
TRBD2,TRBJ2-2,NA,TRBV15,TGTGCCACCAGCGGGGGGAGACTAGCATCCGGGGAGCTGTTTTTT,CATSGGRLASGELFF
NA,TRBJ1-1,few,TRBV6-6,TGTGCCAGCACCTCCCCGGGGGCCCTCACTGAAGCTTTCTTT,CASTSPGALTEAFF
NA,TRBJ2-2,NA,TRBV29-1,TGCAGCGTTGAAGACCGTTACACCGGGGAGCTGTTTTTT,CSVEDRYTGELFF
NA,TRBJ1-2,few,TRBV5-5,TGTGCCAGCAGCTTGACACATGGTGACTATGGCTACACCTTC,CASSLTHGDYGYTF
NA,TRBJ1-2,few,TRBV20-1,TGCAGTGCTAGAGATCATGTCAGAGAATATGGCTACACCTTC,CSARDHVREYGYTF
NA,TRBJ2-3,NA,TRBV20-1,TGCAGTGCCCTTGTGGGGACAGATACGCAGTATTTT,CSALVGTDTQYF
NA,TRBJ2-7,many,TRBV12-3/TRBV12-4,TGTGCCAGCAGTTTAGCACGGGTGAGCTCCTACGAGCAGTACTTC,CASSLARVSSYEQYF
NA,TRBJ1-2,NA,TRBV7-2,TGTGCCAGCAGCCCCAGGGACGGCTTCTATGGCTACACCTTC,CASSPRDGFYGYTF
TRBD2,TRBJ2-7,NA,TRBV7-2,TGTGCCAGCAGCTTAGGGTTCGGCGGGAGCTACGAGCAGTACTTC,CASSLGFGGSYEQYF
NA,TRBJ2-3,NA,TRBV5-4,TGTGCCAGCAGGCCACAGGGCCCCCCTGGCACAGATACGCAGTATTTT,CASRPQGPPGTDTQYF
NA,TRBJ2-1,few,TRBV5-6,TGTGCCAGCGGCTCAGTAGGGGTAAAGTTCTTC,CASGSVGVKFF
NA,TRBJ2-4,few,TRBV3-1,TGTGCCAGCAGCCAGACTGCAGGGAACATTCAGTACTTC,CASSQTAGNIQYF
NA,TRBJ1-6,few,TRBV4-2,TGTGCCAGCACCCGAGGGGGCTATAATTCACCCCTCCACTTT,CASTRGGYNSPLHF
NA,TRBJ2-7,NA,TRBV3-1,TGTACCAGCAGCCAAGCAGGCGAGCAGTACTTC,CTSSQAGEQYF
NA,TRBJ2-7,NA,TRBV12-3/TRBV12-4,TGTGCCAGCAGTTCCCGTACCGGAGTCGACTACGAGCAGTACTTC,CASSSRTGVDYEQYF
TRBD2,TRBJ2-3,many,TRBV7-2,TGTGCCAGCGGACTAGCGGGACTCACAGATACGCAGTATTTT,CASGLAGLTDTQYF
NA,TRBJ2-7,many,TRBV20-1,TGCAGTGCTGTTAGCTCAGACAGCTCCTACGAGCAGTACTTC,CSAVSSDSSYEQYF
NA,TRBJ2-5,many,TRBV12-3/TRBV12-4,TGTGCCAGCAAAATGACCAGCCGGGATTACCAGTACTTC,CASKMTSRDYQYF
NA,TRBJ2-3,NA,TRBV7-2,TGTGCCAGCACCAAAGGGGGTAACACAGATACGCAGTATTTT,CASTKGGNTDTQYF
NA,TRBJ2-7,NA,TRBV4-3,TGCGCCAGCAGCCAAGATAGACCGCTGATCCACGAGCAGTACTTC,CASSQDRPLIHEQYF
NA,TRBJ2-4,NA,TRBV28,TGTGCCAGCAGTTTATATACGGGTCGGAGGGAGCAGTACTTC,CASSLYTGRREQYF
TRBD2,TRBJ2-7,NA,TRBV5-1,TGCGGCAGCAGCGCGCGGACTAGCGGGGTTTCCTACGAGCAGTACTTC,CGSSARTSGVSYEQYF
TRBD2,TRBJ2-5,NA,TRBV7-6,TGTGCCAGCAGCTCCTCCGGGCTAGCGGACCAAGAGACCCAGTACTTC,CASSSSGLADQETQYF
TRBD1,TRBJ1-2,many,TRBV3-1,TGTGCCAGCAGCCGCCCCGGACAGGGGTTGAGCTACACCTTC,CASSRPGQGLSYTF
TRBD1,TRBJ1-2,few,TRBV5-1,TGCGCCAGCAGCTCGACAGGGGATTTTGGTTACACCTTC,CASSSTGDFGYTF
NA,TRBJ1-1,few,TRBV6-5,TGTGCCAGCAGTTACCCGGCGTGGAGACCTGAAGCTTTCTTT,CASSYPAWRPEAFF
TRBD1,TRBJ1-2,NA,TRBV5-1,TGCGCCAGCAGCTTGAATCCGGGACAGAGTTTCTCTGGCTACACCTTC,CASSLNPGQSFSGYTF
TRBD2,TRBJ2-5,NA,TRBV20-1,TGCAGTGCTTTTAGCGGGAGGGCCTTGAATGAGCATTACTTC,CSAFSGRALNEHYF
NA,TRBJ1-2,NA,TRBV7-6,TGTGCCAGCAGCTCCCTAGGGGAGGGGTTCTATGGCCACACCTTC,CASSSLGEGFYGHTF
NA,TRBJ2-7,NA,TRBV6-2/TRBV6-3,TGTGCCAGCAGATCCGGGGCAGAATATTCCTACGAGCAGTACTTC,CASRSGAEYSYEQYF
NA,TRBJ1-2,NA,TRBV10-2,TGCGCCAGCAGTGAGGGGGAATTTTATGGCTACACCTTC,CASSEGEFYGYTF
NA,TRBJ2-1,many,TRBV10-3,TGTGCCATCAGTGACAACCCCCGGGACACGGGCAATGAGCAGTTCTTC,CAISDNPRDTGNEQFF
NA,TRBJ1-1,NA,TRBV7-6,TGTGCCAGCAGCTTAGCGCGTTCGGACGGGACCGGCACTGAAGCTTTCTTT,CASSLARSDGTGTEAFF
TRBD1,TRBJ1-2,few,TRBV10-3,TGTGCCATCAGTGAGAGCGGGGTCAGGGGGCACTCTGGCTACACCTTC,CAISESGVRGHSGYTF
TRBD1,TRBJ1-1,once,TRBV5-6,TGTGCCAGCAGCTTTGAAGGTCGGACAGGGAGGGTGAACACTGAAGCTTTCTTT,CASSFEGRTGRVNTEAFF
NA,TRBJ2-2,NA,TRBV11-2,TGTGCCAGCAGCTCTAGGGTGTTCGGGGAGCTGTTTTTT,CASSSRVFGELFF
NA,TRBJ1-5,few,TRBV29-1,TGCAGCGTTCTGTGGACGGATAGCAATCAGCCCCAGCATTTT,CSVLWTDSNQPQHF
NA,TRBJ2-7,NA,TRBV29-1,TGCAGCGTGCACTCTGGGCAGACCTACGAGCAGTACTTC,CSVHSGQTYEQYF
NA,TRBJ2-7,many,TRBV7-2,TGTGCCAGCAGCTTAAACCTAAACGAGCAGTACTTC,CASSLNLNEQYF
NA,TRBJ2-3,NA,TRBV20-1,TGCAGTGCCCTGGGGCAGGGCGCAGATACGCAGTATTTT,CSALGQGADTQYF
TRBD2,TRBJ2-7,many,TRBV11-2,TGTGCCAGCAGCTTACGGGCGGGAGAATATACGGGGCAGTACTTC,CASSLRAGEYTGQYF